This is a list of T cell receptor beta chains from one sample in a study of T-cell reconstitution after alpha-beta-depleted transplantation in children. Via MiXCR, TCRdb re-called the PCR reads, giving one row per CDR3 protein. The data show roughly 200,000 distinct CDR3 sequences, with about 8.2% seen just once and less than 40% held by the top ten. This specimen consisted of PBMCs, mostly from graft donor cells, obtained 360 days after TCRalphabeta/CD19-depleted stem cell transplant. These receptors originate from a male patient aged 2-10 years who had a stem cell transplant for acute myeloid leukemia, so the T cells may come from the graft donor. The CDR3 runs from the conserved cysteine through the conserved F or W. The D gene is left open where the match is weak. Only part of the rows carry a size: once, few, many, or a class if the clone is expanded.

J: TRBJ1-2; D: NA; size: NA; V: TRBV19; CDR3: CASGGGNYGYTF; DNA: TGTGCCTCCGGGGGAGGAAACTATGGCTACACCTTC
J: TRBJ2-1; D: TRBD2; size: many; V: TRBV6-5; CDR3: CASSWTSGLNEQFF; DNA: TGTGCCAGCAGTTGGACTAGCGGTCTCAATGAGCAGTTCTTC
J: TRBJ1-1; D: TRBD1; size: few; V: TRBV5-1; CDR3: CASSMRQGGVAFF; DNA: TGCGCCAGCAGCATGAGACAGGGCGGGGTAGCTTTCTTT
J: TRBJ2-1; D: NA; size: many; V: TRBV9; CDR3: CASSAILQGSAEQFF; DNA: TGTGCCAGCAGCGCAATCCTACAGGGTTCGGCTGAGCAGTTCTTC
J: TRBJ1-6; D: NA; size: few; V: TRBV20-1; CDR3: CSAIPPHRDENSPLHF; DNA: TGCAGTGCCATACCGCCTCACAGGGACGAGAATTCACCCCTCCACTTT
J: TRBJ1-5; D: NA; size: few; V: TRBV12-5; CDR3: CASGQGYQPQHF; DNA: TGTGCTAGTGGGCAGGGATATCAGCCCCAGCATTTT
J: TRBJ2-7; D: TRBD2; size: many; V: TRBV28; CDR3: CASSAGTSGDYEQYF; DNA: TGTGCCAGCAGTGCCGGGACTAGCGGTGACTACGAGCAGTACTTC
J: TRBJ2-1; D: NA; size: many; V: TRBV5-4; CDR3: CASSWTAYNEQFF; DNA: TGTGCCAGCAGCTGGACAGCTTACAATGAGCAGTTCTTC
J: TRBJ2-1; D: NA; size: NA; V: TRBV10-3; CDR3: CAISSGLPYNEQFF; DNA: TGTGCCATCAGCTCCGGGCTCCCCTACAATGAGCAGTTCTTC
J: TRBJ2-3; D: TRBD2; size: few; V: TRBV12-3/TRBV12-4; CDR3: CASSLEGLLGTSGLTDTQYF; DNA: TGTGCCAGCAGTTTAGAGGGTCTATTGGGGACTAGCGGCCTCACAGATACGCAGTATTTT
J: TRBJ1-1; D: TRBD1; size: NA; V: TRBV7-8; CDR3: CASSLSMTGRNTEAFF; DNA: TGTGCCAGCAGCTTAAGCATGACAGGGAGGAACACTGAAGCTTTCTTT
J: TRBJ2-5; D: NA; size: few; V: TRBV6-1; CDR3: CASDRETQYF; DNA: TGTGCCAGCGACCGGGAGACCCAGTACTTC
J: TRBJ2-1; D: TRBD2; size: many; V: TRBV19; CDR3: CASSTRGSGSEQFF; DNA: TGTGCCAGTAGTACCCGGGGTAGCGGGAGTGAGCAGTTCTTC
J: TRBJ2-3; D: TRBD2; size: NA; V: TRBV10-3; CDR3: CAISETSIVTDTQYF; DNA: TGTGCCATCAGCGAGACTAGCATAGTGACAGATACGCAGTATTTT
J: TRBJ1-2; D: NA; size: few; V: TRBV5-1; CDR3: CASLPGHGNYGYTF; DNA: TGCGCCAGTCTTCCGGGACACGGAAACTATGGCTACACCTTC
J: TRBJ2-3; D: TRBD2; size: many; V: TRBV5-1; CDR3: CASSLALAGADTQYF; DNA: TGCGCCAGCAGCTTGGCCTTAGCGGGCGCTGATACGCAGTATTTT
J: TRBJ2-3; D: NA; size: NA; V: TRBV5-6; CDR3: CASSKKGVGATDTQYF; DNA: TGTGCCAGCAGCAAAAAGGGTGTGGGGGCCACAGATACGCAGTATTTT
J: TRBJ2-7; D: TRBD1; size: NA; V: TRBV10-3; CDR3: CAISEDRGRGTYEQYF; DNA: TGTGCCATCAGTGAGGATAGGGGGCGCGGAACCTACGAGCAGTACTTC
J: TRBJ2-5; D: NA; size: NA; V: TRBV10-3; CDR3: CAISEFVQETQYF; DNA: TGTGCCATCAGTGAATTTGTGCAAGAGACCCAGTACTTC
J: TRBJ2-5; D: NA; size: NA; V: TRBV7-6; CDR3: CASSHLTNQETQYF; DNA: TGTGCCAGCAGCCATCTAACTAACCAAGAGACCCAGTACTTC
J: TRBJ2-2; D: TRBD2; size: NA; V: TRBV9; CDR3: CASSVSGISTGELFF; DNA: TGTGCCAGCAGCGTTAGCGGGATTTCAACCGGGGAGCTGTTTTTT
J: TRBJ2-1; D: TRBD2; size: NA; V: TRBV20-1; CDR3: CSARDSGSSDEQFF; DNA: TGCAGTGCTAGAGATAGCGGGAGTTCCGATGAGCAGTTCTTC
J: TRBJ2-5; D: NA; size: NA; V: TRBV5-1; CDR3: CASTFFQQETQYF; DNA: TGCGCCAGCACCTTTTTTCAGCAAGAGACCCAGTACTTC
J: TRBJ2-1; D: TRBD2; size: few; V: TRBV12-3/TRBV12-4; CDR3: CASSLRALLAGARMVEQFF; DNA: TGTGCCAGCAGTTTAAGGGCCCTACTAGCGGGGGCCCGAATGGTTGAGCAGTTCTTC
J: TRBJ2-3; D: TRBD2; size: NA; V: TRBV7-6; CDR3: CASSLRGRFTDTQYF; DNA: TGTGCCAGCAGTCTTCGCGGGAGATTCACAGATACGCAGTATTTT
J: TRBJ2-7; D: NA; size: NA; V: TRBV12-3/TRBV12-4; CDR3: CASSPTGNEQYF; DNA: TGTGCCAGCAGCCCTACGGGGAACGAGCAGTACTTC
J: TRBJ1-3; D: TRBD1; size: many; V: TRBV5-1; CDR3: CASSHWDRDDTIYF; DNA: TGCGCCAGCAGCCACTGGGACAGGGATGACACCATATATTTT
J: TRBJ1-2; D: NA; size: few; V: TRBV7-9; CDR3: CASLSEFGYGYTF; DNA: TGTGCCAGCCTTTCAGAGTTTGGCTATGGCTACACCTTC
J: TRBJ2-7; D: NA; size: many; V: TRBV12-3/TRBV12-4; CDR3: CASSPGPIGEQYF; DNA: TGTGCCAGCAGTCCCGGCCCCATAGGCGAGCAGTACTTC
J: TRBJ1-2; D: TRBD1; size: NA; V: TRBV15; CDR3: CATSRDEAGGGYTF; DNA: TGTGCCACCAGCAGAGATGAAGCAGGGGGCGGCTACACCTTC
J: TRBJ2-5; D: NA; size: NA; V: TRBV6-1; CDR3: CASSRVTAGRETQYF; DNA: TGTGCCAGCAGTCGAGTTACTGCCGGCCGAGAGACCCAGTACTTC
J: TRBJ2-7; D: TRBD2; size: many; V: TRBV5-1; CDR3: CASKAGVGYEQYF; DNA: TGCGCCAGCAAAGCGGGAGTAGGGTACGAGCAGTACTTC
J: TRBJ1-5; D: NA; size: few; V: TRBV29-1; CDR3: CSVVLYSNQPQHF; DNA: TGCAGCGTTGTTCTGTATAGCAATCAGCCCCAGCATTTT
J: TRBJ2-2; D: NA; size: many; V: TRBV7-7; CDR3: CASSLSPGHSGELFF; DNA: TGTGCTAGCAGCTTGAGTCCGGGACACAGCGGGGAGCTGTTTTTT
J: TRBJ2-7; D: NA; size: NA; V: TRBV7-9; CDR3: CASSSRTDSYEQYF; DNA: TGTGCCAGCAGCTCACGGACTGACTCCTACGAGCAGTACTTC
J: TRBJ2-5; D: NA; size: NA; V: TRBV27; CDR3: CASSSGSTQYF; DNA: TGTGCCAGCAGTTCGGGTTCGACCCAGTACTTC
J: TRBJ1-5; D: NA; size: many; V: TRBV20-1; CDR3: CSASWQVNQPQHF; DNA: TGCAGTGCCTCATGGCAGGTAAATCAGCCCCAGCATTTT
J: TRBJ2-2; D: TRBD1; size: many; V: TRBV7-2; CDR3: CASRRGQGAIGELFF; DNA: TGTGCCAGCAGAAGAGGACAGGGGGCAATCGGGGAGCTGTTTTTT
J: TRBJ2-2; D: TRBD1; size: NA; V: TRBV20-1; CDR3: CSATRQGYTGELFF; DNA: TGCAGTGCGACCCGACAGGGGTACACCGGGGAGCTGTTTTTT
J: TRBJ2-7; D: NA; size: NA; V: TRBV7-6; CDR3: CASSLPGDEQYF; DNA: TGTGCCAGCAGCTTACCAGGGGACGAGCAGTACTTC
J: TRBJ1-6; D: NA; size: NA; V: TRBV20-1; CDR3: CSAKSDSTNSPLHF; DNA: TGCAGTGCTAAATCGGACAGCACAAATTCACCCCTCCACTTT
J: TRBJ2-3; D: NA; size: many; V: TRBV10-2; CDR3: CASRWTASTDTQYF; DNA: TGCGCCAGCAGGTGGACGGCTAGCACAGATACGCAGTATTTT
J: TRBJ1-1; D: TRBD1; size: few; V: TRBV7-9; CDR3: CASSSPGQMNTEAFF; DNA: TGTGCCAGCAGCTCACCGGGACAGATGAACACTGAAGCTTTCTTT
J: TRBJ2-4; D: TRBD2; size: many; V: TRBV20-1; CDR3: CSATLLAGSPYF; DNA: TGCAGTGCTACCTTACTAGCGGGATCACCTTACTTC
J: TRBJ1-5; D: NA; size: many; V: TRBV18; CDR3: CASSPTNRVSNQPQHF; DNA: TGTGCCAGCTCACCCACGAACAGGGTTAGCAATCAGCCCCAGCATTTT
J: TRBJ1-1; D: TRBD1; size: many; V: TRBV7-2; CDR3: CASSLAWPWTGWTEAFF; DNA: TGTGCCAGCAGCTTAGCATGGCCCTGGACAGGGTGGACTGAAGCTTTCTTT
J: TRBJ2-3; D: TRBD2; size: many; V: TRBV4-1; CDR3: CASSQDPTSGSRITDTQYF; DNA: TGCGCCAGCAGCCAAGATCCAACTAGCGGGAGTCGGATCACAGATACGCAGTATTTT
J: TRBJ2-1; D: NA; size: many; V: TRBV5-1; CDR3: CASSLEGQSSYNEQFF; DNA: TGCGCCAGCAGCTTGGAGGGCCAGAGCTCCTACAATGAGCAGTTCTTC
J: TRBJ2-3; D: NA; size: many; V: TRBV5-1; CDR3: CASSLGRGGTDTQYF; DNA: TGTGCCAGCAGTTTAGGCAGGGGGGGCACAGATACGCAGTATTTT
J: TRBJ2-1; D: TRBD2; size: few; V: TRBV5-1; CDR3: CASSFPSGGYDNEQFF; DNA: TGCGCCAGCAGCTTTCCTAGCGGGGGGTACGACAATGAGCAGTTCTTC
J: TRBJ2-1; D: NA; size: few; V: TRBV20-1; CDR3: CSARAGQGKGNEQFF; DNA: TGCAGTGCTAGAGCAGGGCAGGGGAAGGGGAATGAGCAGTTCTTC
J: TRBJ2-5; D: NA; size: NA; V: TRBV13; CDR3: CASSDRLTYQETQYF; DNA: TGTGCCAGCAGCGACCGGTTGACATATCAAGAGACCCAGTACTTC
J: TRBJ2-7; D: TRBD2; size: many; V: TRBV5-4; CDR3: CASSLTLAETYEQYF; DNA: TGTGCCAGCAGCTTGACCCTAGCGGAGACCTACGAGCAGTACTTC
J: TRBJ1-3; D: NA; size: many; V: TRBV12-3/TRBV12-4; CDR3: CASSFDGNTIYF; DNA: TGTGCCAGCAGTTTTGATGGAAACACCATATATTTT
J: TRBJ2-3; D: NA; size: NA; V: TRBV20-1; CDR3: CGATGDGSTDTQYF; DNA: TGCGGTGCTACCGGGGACGGCTCCACAGATACGCAGTATTTT